This section outlines one T cell receptor (beta chain) sequence together with its context. Its specificity is unknown. Sequencing used immunoSEQ multiplex PCR; TCRdb keeps in-frame clones, though not all of them. The top ten hold roughly 4.8% of the sample, which has roughly 80,000 clones, around 89% seen once. The CDR3 length is 15 residues. The trim removed 4 bases at V and 5 bases at J, leaving 10 bases unmatched. The germline CDR1 and CDR2 sequences are KGHSH and LQKENI. The data are from a study of T cell responses to AZD1222 COVID-19 vaccine. Findings and limits, study-wide: Two AZD1222 doses significantly raised spike-specific TCR breadth and depth over controls. Nearly half of unique spike-specific TCRs reportedly avoided B.1.351 and B.1.1.7 mutated regions. At baseline, just five to seven AZD1222 recipients tested seropositive. Donors, mostly white British, included more females; clonal diversity was possibly underestimated.

The source of this sequence is an adult in good health. The chain employs TRBV18 and TRBJ1-1; TRBD1 matches at 7 bases. Sequenced material: peripheral blood, taken on day 0 of MenACWY control vaccination. CDR3 protein: CASSLGMVRGTEAFF. The CDR3 DNA follows: TGTGCCAGCTCACTGGGTATGGTCAGGGGGACTGAAGCTTTCTTT.